The entry below describes one TCR beta chain. Sequencing templates came from extracted RNA that was reverse transcribed into cDNA. Clones were sequenced by immunoSEQ multiplex PCR, and TCRdb holds only the in-frame ones, with some missing. The sample yields roughly 150,000 clones, 45% to 60% seen once. The data originate from a study of CD8+ T cells in alopecia areata. V was trimmed by 2 bases and J by 4 bases, leaving 15 bases between them. CDR1 is MGHRA and CDR2 is YSYEKL in the germline V gene. The CDR3 sequence is 16 residues long. Regarding treatment: oral pan-JAK inhibitor, 5-10 mg twice daily. This TCR came from a human donor with alopecia areata. Sequences were derived from CD8+ T cells sorted from blood, sampled at week 4, from a patient treated with tofacitinib. This chain links TRBV4-1 with TRBJ1-5, with a possible D match to TRBD1 (5 bases). The CDR3 nucleotides read TGCGCCAGCAGCCAAACTCTGGGGCTGTCTAATCAGCCCCAGCATTTT. Amino acids: CASSQTLGLSNQPQHF.